These T cell receptor beta chains were read from a single sample in a study of blood T cell repertoires in COVID-19. Data came from immunoSEQ multiplex PCR; TCRdb stores just in-frame clones and leaves some out. This sample has tens of thousands of clones, with roughly 88% found just once. The sample consisted of peripheral blood. Receptors originate from a man aged 45-65 years with COVID-19, enrolled during active disease. The conserved cysteine and the conserved F or W are not part of the CDR3 here. The order of the fields is CDR3 protein, V gene, J gene.

ASSLIGRGNEQF,TRBV7-2,TRBJ2-1
SVEQGQGRSYEQY,TRBV29-1,TRBJ2-7
ASTNSRGWDEQF,TRBV2,TRBJ2-1
ASSTGLAGNGELF,TRBV2,TRBJ2-2
ASSFSPGLLGSPLH,TRBV5-1,TRBJ1-6
ASRLEVRLAGEGDEQF,TRBV12-2,TRBJ2-1
ASSLEGASGREQY,TRBV7-2,TRBJ2-7
ASSQTGTGSTDTQY,TRBV11-2,TRBJ2-3
ASSELAGTDTQY,TRBV3-1/TRBV3-2,TRBJ2-3
ASSPTLAGGRETQY,TRBV18,TRBJ2-5
ASETGYGNTIY,TRBV28,TRBJ1-3
ASSATGSDYGYT,TRBV6-2/TRBV6-3,TRBJ1-2
ASSEYGDTQY,TRBV2,TRBJ2-3
SASLARGAGNTIY,TRBV20-1,TRBJ1-3
ASSRTRDPADTQY,TRBV7-7,TRBJ2-3
AWSVQGGQPQH,TRBV30,TRBJ1-5
ASSLVAGAGYNEQF,TRBV7-9,TRBJ2-1
ASSRTGDNQPQH,TRBV18,TRBJ1-5
ATGYRSGYT,TRBV28,TRBJ1-2
ASSQVRRGLRSYNSPLH,TRBV4-2,TRBJ1-6
ASSLGTGSEQY,TRBV5-1,TRBJ2-7
ASSQDPADYEQY,TRBV3-1/TRBV3-2,TRBJ2-7
ASRGEATFEAF,TRBV19,TRBJ1-1
ASSLAADSGELF,TRBV7-9,TRBJ2-2
ASSNSGAPGQF,TRBV6-6,TRBJ2-1
AWSLGRTQF,TRBV30,TRBJ2-1
SVEWVTSGANVLT,TRBV29-1,TRBJ2-6
ASSDDSARTYYEQY,TRBV2,TRBJ2-7
ASSPLAGAHEQY,TRBV6-4,TRBJ2-7
ASSFDSLNTEAF,TRBV27,TRBJ1-1
ASTPDRGNTDTQY,TRBV7-8,TRBJ2-3
ASSASQDPLYGYT,TRBV9,TRBJ1-2
ASAWGRSSGLAGDFYTGELF,TRBV12-5,TRBJ2-2
ASSFISVGQGTYEQY,TRBV13,TRBJ2-7
ASSIPEDTQY,TRBV28,TRBJ2-3
ASSGQIQETQY,TRBV2,TRBJ2-5
ASSFGLAGLQWNIQY,TRBV5-4,TRBJ2-4
ASSPLAGGPEEQF,TRBV27,TRBJ2-1
ASSSGTSRYEQY,TRBV11-2,TRBJ2-7
ASSQDRDCREPTNYEQY,TRBV3-1/TRBV3-2,TRBJ2-7
ASSEAGGWNTEAF,TRBV19,TRBJ1-1
ASSPTPGLAGEQY,TRBV18,TRBJ2-7
ASSISSQGGTEAF,TRBV19,TRBJ1-1
ASSPPGLHYNEQF,TRBV19,TRBJ2-1
ASSHRGREPQH,TRBV27,TRBJ1-5
SVVSDSTDTQY,TRBV29-1,TRBJ2-3
ASSYHYRTGGGSPLH,TRBV11-2,TRBJ1-6
ASRPRGSGIHPYNEQF,TRBV19,TRBJ2-1
AMGTNPHEQF,TRBV10-3,TRBJ2-1
ASSRGTSRDTQY,TRBV5-1,TRBJ2-3
ATSGAGAKGYNEQF,TRBV24-1,TRBJ2-1
SASQGSNEQF,TRBV20-1,TRBJ2-1
ATRNLGLEPNTGELF,TRBV15,TRBJ2-2
AISRQGPGYT,TRBV10-3,TRBJ1-2
ASSWSVGTSGSAGTQY,TRBV5-1,TRBJ2-5
ASSIRTSGREGEQF,TRBV19,TRBJ2-1
SVEGQLNTEAF,TRBV29-1,TRBJ1-1
ASRPTGGRGQPQH,TRBV6-5,TRBJ1-5
ASSLPGQGGGYT,TRBV3-1/TRBV3-2,TRBJ1-2
ASSSDFSTDTQY,TRBV7-9,TRBJ2-3